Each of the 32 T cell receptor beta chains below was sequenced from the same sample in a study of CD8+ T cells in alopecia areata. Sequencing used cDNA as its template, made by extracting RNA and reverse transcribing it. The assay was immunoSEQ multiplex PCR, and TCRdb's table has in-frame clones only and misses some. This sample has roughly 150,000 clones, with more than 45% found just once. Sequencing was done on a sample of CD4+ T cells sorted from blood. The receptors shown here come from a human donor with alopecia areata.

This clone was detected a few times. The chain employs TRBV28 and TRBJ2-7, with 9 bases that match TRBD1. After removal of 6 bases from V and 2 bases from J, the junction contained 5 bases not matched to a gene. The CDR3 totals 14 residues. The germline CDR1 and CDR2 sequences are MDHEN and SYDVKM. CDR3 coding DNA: TGTGCCAGCAGCACAACAGGGGGCACCTACGAGCAGTACTTC. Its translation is CASSTTGGTYEQYF.

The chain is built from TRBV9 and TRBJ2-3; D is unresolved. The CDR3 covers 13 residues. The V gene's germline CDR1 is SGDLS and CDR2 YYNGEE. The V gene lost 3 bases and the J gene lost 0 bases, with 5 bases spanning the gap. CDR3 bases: TGTGCCAGCAGCGGAATTAGCACAGATACGCAGTATTTT. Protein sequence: CASSGISTDTQYF.

In DNA form, the CDR3 reads TGCAGCGTTGTCTTAAGTCAGCGCCTCTACGAGCAGTACTTC. It is translated as CSVVLSQRLYEQYF. The chain has TRBV29-1 and TRBJ2-7, with no clear D. V was clipped by 4 bases and J by 3 bases, with 16 bases between them. Germline V gene lookup returns CDR1 SQVTM and CDR2 ANQGSEA. This CDR3 is 14 amino acids long.

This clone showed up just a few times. The CDR3 DNA is TGCAGCGTTGTAAGAGCGGATACGCAGTATTTT. This codes for CSVVRADTQYF. V is TRBV29-1 and J is TRBJ2-3; D is ambiguous. Germline CDR1 and CDR2: SQVTM and ANQGSEA. This CDR3 spans 11 amino acids. Trimming shortened V by 4 bases and J by 6 bases, and 8 bases separated the two germline ends.

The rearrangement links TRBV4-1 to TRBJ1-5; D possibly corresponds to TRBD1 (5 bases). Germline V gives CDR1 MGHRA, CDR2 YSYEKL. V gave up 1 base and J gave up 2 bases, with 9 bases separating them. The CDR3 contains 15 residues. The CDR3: CASSQGRGGNQPQHF. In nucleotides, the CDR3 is TGCGCCAGCAGCCAAGGGAGGGGAGGCAATCAGCCCCAGCATTTT.

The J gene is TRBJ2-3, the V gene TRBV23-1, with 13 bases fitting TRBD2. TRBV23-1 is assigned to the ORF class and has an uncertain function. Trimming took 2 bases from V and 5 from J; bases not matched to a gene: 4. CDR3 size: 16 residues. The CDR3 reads CASSQGLAGARDTQYF. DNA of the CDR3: TGCGCCAGCAGTCAAGGACTAGCGGGAGCTCGAGATACGCAGTATTTT.

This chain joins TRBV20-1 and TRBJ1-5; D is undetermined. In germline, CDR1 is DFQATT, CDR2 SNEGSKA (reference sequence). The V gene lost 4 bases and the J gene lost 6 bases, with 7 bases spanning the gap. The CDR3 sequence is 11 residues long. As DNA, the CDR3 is TGCAGTGCTACCAATACTCAGCCCCAGCATTTT. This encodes CSATNTQPQHF.

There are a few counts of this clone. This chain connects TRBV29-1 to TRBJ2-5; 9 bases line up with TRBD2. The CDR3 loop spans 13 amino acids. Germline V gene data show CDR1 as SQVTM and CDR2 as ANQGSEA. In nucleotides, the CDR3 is TGCACCATCGCCAGACTAGCGGAAGAGACCCAGTACTTC. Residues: CTIARLAEETQYF.

This CDR3 reads CASSFYRSGADTQYF. The CDR3 bases are TGTGCCAGCAGCTTCTATCGTTCGGGGGCAGATACGCAGTATTTT. The V call is TRBV7-2, the J call TRBJ2-3, with D possibly matching TRBD2 (6 bases). The CDR3 length is 15 residues. Trimming took off 3 bases at V and 4 bases at J, with 14 bases between the two ends. CDR1 is SGHTA and CDR2 is FQGNSA in the germline V gene.

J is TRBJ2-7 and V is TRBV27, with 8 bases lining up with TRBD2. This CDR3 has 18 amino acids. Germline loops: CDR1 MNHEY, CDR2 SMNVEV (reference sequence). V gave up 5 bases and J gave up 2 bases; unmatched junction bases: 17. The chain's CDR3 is CASSPYGGRTNHPYEQYF. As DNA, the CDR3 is TGTGCCAGCAGTCCCTACGGCGGGAGGACCAACCACCCCTACGAGCAGTACTTC.

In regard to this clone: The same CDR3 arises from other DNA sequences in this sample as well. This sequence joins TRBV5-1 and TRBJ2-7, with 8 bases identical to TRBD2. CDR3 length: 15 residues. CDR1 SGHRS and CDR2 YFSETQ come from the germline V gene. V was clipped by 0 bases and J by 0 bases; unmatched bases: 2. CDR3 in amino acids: CASSLGLAGSYEQYF. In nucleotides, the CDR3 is TGCGCCAGCAGCTTGGGCCTAGCGGGCTCCTACGAGCAGTACTTC.

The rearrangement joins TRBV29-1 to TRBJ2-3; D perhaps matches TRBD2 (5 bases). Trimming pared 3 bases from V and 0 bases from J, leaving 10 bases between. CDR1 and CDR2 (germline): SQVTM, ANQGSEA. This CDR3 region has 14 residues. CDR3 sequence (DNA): TGCAGCGTTGATGGGCTAGCAAGCACAGATACGCAGTATTTT. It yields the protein CSVDGLASTDTQYF.

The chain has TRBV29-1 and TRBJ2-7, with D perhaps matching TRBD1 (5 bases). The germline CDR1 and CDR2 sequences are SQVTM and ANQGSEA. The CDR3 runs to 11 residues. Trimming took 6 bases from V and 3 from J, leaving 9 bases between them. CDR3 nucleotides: TGCAGCGTGGAGACAGACTACGAGCAGTACTTC. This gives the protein CSVETDYEQYF.

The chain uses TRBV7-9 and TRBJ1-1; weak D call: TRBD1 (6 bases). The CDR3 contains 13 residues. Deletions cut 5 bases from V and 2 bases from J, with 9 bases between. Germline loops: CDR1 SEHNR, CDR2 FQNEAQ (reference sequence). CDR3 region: CASSVDSNTEAFF. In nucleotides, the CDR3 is TGTGCCAGCAGCGTGGACAGTAACACTGAAGCTTTCTTT.

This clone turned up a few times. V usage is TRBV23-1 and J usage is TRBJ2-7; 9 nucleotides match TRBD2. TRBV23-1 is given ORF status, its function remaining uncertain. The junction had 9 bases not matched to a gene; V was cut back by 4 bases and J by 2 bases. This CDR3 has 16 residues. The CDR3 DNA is TGCGCCAGCAGTCTTTCGACTAGCGGCGACCCCTACGAGCAGTACTTC. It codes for CASSLSTSGDPYEQYF.

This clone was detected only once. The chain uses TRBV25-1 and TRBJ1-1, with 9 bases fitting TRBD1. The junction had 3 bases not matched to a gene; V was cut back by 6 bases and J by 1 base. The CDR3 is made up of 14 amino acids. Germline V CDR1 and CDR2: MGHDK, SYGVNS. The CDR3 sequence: CASRRTGANTEAFF. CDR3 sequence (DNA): TGTGCCAGCAGAAGGACAGGGGCGAACACTGAAGCTTTCTTT.

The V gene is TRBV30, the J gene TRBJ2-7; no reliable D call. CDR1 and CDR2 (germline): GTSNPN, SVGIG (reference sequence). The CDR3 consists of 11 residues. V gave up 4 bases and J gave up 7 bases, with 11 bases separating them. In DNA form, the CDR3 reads TGTGCCTGGACCCAAGGATCAGAGCAGTACTTC. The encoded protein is CAWTQGSEQYF.

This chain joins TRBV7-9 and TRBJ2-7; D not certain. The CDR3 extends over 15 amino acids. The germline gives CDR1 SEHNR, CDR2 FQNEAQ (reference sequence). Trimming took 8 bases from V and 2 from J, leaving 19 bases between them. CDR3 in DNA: TGTGCCAGCTCCACACGCCCCCTATCCACCTACGAGCAGTACTTC. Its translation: CASSTRPLSTYEQYF.

The CDR3 coding sequence is TGTGCCAGCAGCCCCCGTGGCAGGGAGGCCGGGGAGCTGTTTTTT. Translation gives CASSPRGREAGELFF. The chain has TRBV5-6 and TRBJ2-2; weak D call: TRBD2 (6 bases). The germline V gene has CDR1 SGHDT and CDR2 YYEEEE. V was clipped by 4 bases and J by 6 bases, with 16 bases between them. This CDR3 spans 15 amino acids.

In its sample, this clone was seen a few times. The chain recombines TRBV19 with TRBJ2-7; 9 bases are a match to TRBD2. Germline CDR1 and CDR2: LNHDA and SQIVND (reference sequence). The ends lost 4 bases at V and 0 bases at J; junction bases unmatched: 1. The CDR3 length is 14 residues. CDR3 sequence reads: CASSTSGASYEQYF. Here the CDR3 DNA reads TGTGCCAGTAGTACTAGCGGGGCCTCCTACGAGCAGTACTTC.

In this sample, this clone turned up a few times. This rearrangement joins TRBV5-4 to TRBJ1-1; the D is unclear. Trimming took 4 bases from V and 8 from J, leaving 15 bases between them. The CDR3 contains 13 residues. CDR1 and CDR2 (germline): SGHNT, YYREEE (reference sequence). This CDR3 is CASSHPGYVEAFF. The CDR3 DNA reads TGTGCCAGCAGCCACCCGGGCTACGTAGAAGCTTTCTTT.

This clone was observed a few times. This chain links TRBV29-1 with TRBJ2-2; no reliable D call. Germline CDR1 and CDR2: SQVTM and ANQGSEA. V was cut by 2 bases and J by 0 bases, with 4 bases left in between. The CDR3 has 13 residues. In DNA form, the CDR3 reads TGCAGCGTTGAACTCCCGAACACCGGGGAGCTGTTTTTT. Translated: CSVELPNTGELFF.

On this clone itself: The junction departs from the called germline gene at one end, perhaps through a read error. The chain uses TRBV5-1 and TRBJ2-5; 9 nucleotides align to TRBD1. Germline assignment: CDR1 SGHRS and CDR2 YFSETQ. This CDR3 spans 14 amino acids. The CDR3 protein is CASSYRDREETQYF. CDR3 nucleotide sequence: TGCGCCAGCAGCTATCGGGACAGGGAAGAAACCCAGTACTTC.

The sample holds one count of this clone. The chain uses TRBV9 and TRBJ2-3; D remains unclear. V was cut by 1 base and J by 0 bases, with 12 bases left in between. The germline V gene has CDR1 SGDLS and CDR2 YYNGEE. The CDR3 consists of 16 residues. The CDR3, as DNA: TGTGCCAGCAGCGTATCGAGCCGATCTAGCACAGATACGCAGTATTTT. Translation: CASSVSSRSSTDTQYF.

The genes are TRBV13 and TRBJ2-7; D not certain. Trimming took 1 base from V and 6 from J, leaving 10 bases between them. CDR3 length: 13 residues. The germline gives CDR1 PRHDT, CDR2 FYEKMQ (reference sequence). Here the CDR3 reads CASSLAYPPEQYF. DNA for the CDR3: TGTGCCAGCAGCTTAGCATATCCCCCCGAGCAGTACTTC.

The chain's CDR3 is CASSSAGAGETQYF. The CDR3 coding sequence is TGCGCCAGCAGCTCCGCAGGGGCTGGGGAGACCCAGTACTTC. The chain combines TRBV5-1 with TRBJ2-5, with D possibly matching TRBD1 (6 bases). Germline CDR1 is SGHRS and CDR2 is YFSETQ. The CDR3 contains 14 residues. With 3 bases removed from V and 5 bases from J, the gap between germline ends came to 14 bases.

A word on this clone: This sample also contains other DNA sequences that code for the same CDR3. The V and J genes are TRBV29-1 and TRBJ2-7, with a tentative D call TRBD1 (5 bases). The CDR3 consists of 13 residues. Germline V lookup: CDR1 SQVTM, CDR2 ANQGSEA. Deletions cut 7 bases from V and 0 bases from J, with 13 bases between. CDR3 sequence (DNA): TGCAGCGCCCGGCAGGGTAGCTCCTACGAGCAGTACTTC. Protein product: CSARQGSSYEQYF.

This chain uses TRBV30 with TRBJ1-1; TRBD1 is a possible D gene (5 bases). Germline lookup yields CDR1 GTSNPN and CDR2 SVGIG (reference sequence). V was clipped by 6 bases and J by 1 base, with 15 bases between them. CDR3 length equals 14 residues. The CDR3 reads CACLGEAWNTEAFF. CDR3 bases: TGTGCCTGTCTGGGGGAAGCATGGAACACTGAAGCTTTCTTT.

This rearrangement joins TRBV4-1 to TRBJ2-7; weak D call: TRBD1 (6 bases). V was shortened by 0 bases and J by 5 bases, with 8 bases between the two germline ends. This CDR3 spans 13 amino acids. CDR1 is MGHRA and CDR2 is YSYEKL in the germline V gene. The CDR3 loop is CASSQEAGDEQYF. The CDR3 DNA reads TGCGCCAGCAGCCAAGAGGCAGGGGACGAGCAGTACTTC.

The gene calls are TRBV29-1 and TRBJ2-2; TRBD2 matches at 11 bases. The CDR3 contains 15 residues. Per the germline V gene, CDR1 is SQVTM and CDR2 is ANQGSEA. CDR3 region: CSGSLGLADTGELFF. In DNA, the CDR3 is TGCAGTGGTTCCCTGGGACTAGCGGACACCGGGGAGCTGTTTTTT.

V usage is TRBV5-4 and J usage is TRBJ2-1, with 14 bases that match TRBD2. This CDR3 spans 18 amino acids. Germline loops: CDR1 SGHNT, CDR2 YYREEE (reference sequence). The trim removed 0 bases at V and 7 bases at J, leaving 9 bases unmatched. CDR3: CASSLVNRLAGGPNEQFF. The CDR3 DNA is TGTGCCAGCAGCTTGGTCAACCGACTAGCGGGAGGGCCAAATGAGCAGTTCTTC.

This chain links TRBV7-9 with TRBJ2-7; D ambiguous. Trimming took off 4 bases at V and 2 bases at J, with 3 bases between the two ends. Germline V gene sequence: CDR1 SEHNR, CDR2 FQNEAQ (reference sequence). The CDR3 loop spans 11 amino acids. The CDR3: CASSSAYEQYF. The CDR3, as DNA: TGTGCCAGCAGCTCCGCCTACGAGCAGTACTTC.